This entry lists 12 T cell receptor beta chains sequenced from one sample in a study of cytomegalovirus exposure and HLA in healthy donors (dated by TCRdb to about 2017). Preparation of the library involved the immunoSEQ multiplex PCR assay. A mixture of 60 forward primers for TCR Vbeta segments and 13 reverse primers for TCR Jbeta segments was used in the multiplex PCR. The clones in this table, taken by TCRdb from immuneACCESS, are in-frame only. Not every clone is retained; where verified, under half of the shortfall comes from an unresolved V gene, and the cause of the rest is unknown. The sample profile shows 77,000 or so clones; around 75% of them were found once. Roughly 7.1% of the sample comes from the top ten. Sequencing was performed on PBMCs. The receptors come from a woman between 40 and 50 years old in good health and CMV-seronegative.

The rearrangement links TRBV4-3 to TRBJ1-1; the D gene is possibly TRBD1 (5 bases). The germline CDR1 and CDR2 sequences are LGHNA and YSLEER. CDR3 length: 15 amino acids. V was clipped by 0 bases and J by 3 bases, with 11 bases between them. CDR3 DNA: TGCGCCAGCAGCCAAGACCAGGGTTTGGACACTGAAGCTTTCTTT. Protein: CASSQDQGLDTEAFF.

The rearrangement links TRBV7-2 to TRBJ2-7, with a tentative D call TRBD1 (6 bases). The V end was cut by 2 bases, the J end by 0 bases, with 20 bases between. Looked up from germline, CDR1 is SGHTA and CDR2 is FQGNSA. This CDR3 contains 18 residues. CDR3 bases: TGTGCCAGCAGCTTACCGACAGGACCTATACCCACCTCCTACGAGCAGTACTTC. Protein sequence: CASSLPTGPIPTSYEQYF.

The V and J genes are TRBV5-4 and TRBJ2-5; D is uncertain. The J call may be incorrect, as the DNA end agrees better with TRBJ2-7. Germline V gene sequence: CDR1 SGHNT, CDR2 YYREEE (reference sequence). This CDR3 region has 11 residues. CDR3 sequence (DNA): TGTGCCAGCAGCTCAAAATACGAGCAGTACTTC. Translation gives CASSSKYEQYF.

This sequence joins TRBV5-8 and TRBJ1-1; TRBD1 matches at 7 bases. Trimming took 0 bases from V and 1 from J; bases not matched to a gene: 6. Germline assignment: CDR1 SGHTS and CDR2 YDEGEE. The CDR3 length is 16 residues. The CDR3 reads CASSLDFDRANTEAFF. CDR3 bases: TGTGCCAGCAGCTTGGATTTTGACAGGGCGAACACTGAAGCTTTCTTT. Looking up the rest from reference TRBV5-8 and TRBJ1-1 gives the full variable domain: EAGVTQSPTHLIKTRGQQATLRCSPISGHTSVYWYQQALGLGLQFLLWYDEGEERNRGNFPPRFSGRQFPNYSSELNVNALELEDSALYLCASSLDFDRANTEAFFGQGTRLTVV.

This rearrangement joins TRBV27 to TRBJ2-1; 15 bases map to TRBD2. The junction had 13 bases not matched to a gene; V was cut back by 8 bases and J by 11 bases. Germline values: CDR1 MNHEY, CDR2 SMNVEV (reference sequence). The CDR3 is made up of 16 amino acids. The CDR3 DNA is TGTGCCAGCGTAAAACCCGGGACTAGCGGGGGGAGAAAGCAGTTCTTC. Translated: CASVKPGTSGGRKQFF.

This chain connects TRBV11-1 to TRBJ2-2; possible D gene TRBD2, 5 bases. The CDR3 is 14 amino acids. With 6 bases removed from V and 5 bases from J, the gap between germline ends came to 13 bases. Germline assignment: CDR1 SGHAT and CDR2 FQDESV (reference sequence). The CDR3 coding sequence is TGTGCCAGCAGGCCAAATTGGGAGACCGGGGAGCTGTTTTTT. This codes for CASRPNWETGELFF.

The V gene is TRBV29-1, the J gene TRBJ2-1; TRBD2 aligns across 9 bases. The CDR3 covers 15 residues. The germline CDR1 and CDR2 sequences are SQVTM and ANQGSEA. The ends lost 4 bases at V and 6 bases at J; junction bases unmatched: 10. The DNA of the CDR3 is TGCAGCGTTGCCCGCGGGAGGGGTGCGGGCAATGAGCAGTTCTTC. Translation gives CSVARGRGAGNEQFF.

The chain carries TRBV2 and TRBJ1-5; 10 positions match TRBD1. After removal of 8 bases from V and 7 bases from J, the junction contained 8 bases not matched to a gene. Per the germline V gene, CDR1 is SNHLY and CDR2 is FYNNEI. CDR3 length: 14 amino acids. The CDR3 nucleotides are TGTGCCAGCGAAACGACAGGGGGCGGACAGCCCCAGCATTTT. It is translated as CASETTGGGQPQHF.

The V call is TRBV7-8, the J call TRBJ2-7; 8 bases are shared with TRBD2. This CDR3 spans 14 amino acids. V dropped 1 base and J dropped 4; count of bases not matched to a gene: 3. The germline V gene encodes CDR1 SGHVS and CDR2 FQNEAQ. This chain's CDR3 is CASSLVLAVYEQYF. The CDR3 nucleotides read TGTGCCAGCAGCTTAGTACTAGCGGTTTACGAGCAGTACTTC.

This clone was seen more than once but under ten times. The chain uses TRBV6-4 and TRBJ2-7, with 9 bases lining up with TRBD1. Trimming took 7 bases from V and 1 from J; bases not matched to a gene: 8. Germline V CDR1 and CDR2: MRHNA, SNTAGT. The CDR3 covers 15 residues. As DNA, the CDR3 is TGTGCCAGCACTTGGGACAGGGAGGAGTCCTACGAGCAGTACTTC. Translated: CASTWDREESYEQYF.

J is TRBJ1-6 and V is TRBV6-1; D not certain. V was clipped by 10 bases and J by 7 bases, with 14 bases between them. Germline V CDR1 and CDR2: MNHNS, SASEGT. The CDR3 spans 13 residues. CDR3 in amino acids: CATRAGLNSPLHF. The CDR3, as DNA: TGTGCCACACGGGCGGGGTTAAATTCACCCCTCCACTTT.

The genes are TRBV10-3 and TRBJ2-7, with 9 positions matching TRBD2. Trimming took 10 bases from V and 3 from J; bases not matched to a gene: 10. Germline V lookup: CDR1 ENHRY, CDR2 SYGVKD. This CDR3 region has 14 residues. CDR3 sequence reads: CATLPSGGFYEQYF. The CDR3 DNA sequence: TGTGCCACCCTACCCAGCGGGGGGTTCTACGAGCAGTACTTC.